This T cell receptor beta chain was found in a study of cytomegalovirus exposure and HLA in healthy donors. Study-wide results and caveats: Later findings reportedly placed an Asian-associated ancestry cluster below the roughly 690-donor mean for N-insertions. Generally TCR sequences proved uncommon, though certain public TCRs appeared in numerous donors. TRBV6-2, TRBV6-3 and some other V segments were unresolvable in 87-base-pair reads. A list of more than 150 TCR beta chains associated with cytomegalovirus was given.

V shed 0 bases, J shed 6 bases, and the junction held 12 bases outside the gene matches. Germline values: CDR1 SGHRS, CDR2 YFSETQ. The CDR3 spans 18 residues. As regards this clone: Its specificity is unknown.

In the PCR, 60 Vbeta and 13 Jbeta primers were used. Sequencing used immunoSEQ multiplex PCR; TCRdb keeps in-frame clones, though not all of them. The sample shows 100,000 to 150,000 clones, roughly 80% of them seen only once. The chain joins TRBV5-1 to TRBJ2-1; TRBD2 agrees at 10 bases. Sequencing used PBMCs. This TCR derives from a female donor in good health and CMV-seronegative. DNA of the CDR3: TGCGCCAGCAGCTTGGGTCTTGTGGCACTAGCGGGGCTCAATGAGCAGTTCTTC. As protein: CASSLGLVALAGLNEQFF. Full variable domain (remainder filled in from reference TRBV5-1 and TRBJ2-1): KAGVTQTPRYLIKTRGQQVTLSCSPISGHRSVSWYQQTPGQGLQFLFEYFSETQRNKGNFPGRFSGRQFSNSRSEMNVSTLELGDSALYLCASSLGLVALAGLNEQFFGPGTRLTVL.